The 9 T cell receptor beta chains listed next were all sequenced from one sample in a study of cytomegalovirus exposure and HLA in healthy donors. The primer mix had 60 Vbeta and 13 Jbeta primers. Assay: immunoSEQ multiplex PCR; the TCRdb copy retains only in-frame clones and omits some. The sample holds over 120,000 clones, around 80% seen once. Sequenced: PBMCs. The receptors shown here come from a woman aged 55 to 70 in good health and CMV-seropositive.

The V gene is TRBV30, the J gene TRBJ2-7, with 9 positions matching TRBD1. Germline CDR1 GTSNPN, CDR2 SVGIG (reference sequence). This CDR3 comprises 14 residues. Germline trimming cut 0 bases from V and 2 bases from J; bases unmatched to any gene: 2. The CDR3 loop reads CAWSVGQGTYEQYF. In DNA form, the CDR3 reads TGTGCCTGGAGTGTTGGACAGGGGACCTACGAGCAGTACTTC. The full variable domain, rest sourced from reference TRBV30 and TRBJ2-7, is SQTIHQWPATLVQPVGSPLSLECTVEGTSNPNLYWYRQAAGRGLQLLFYSVGIGQISSEVPQNLSASRPQDRQFILSSKKLLLSDSGFYLCAWSVGQGTYEQYFGPGTRLTVT.

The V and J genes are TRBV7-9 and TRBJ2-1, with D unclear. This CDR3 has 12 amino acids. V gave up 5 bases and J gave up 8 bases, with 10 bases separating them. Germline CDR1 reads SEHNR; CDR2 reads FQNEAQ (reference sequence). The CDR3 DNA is TGTGCCAGCAGCCCCCGAAGCGATGAGCAGTTCTTC. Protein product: CASSPRSDEQFF.

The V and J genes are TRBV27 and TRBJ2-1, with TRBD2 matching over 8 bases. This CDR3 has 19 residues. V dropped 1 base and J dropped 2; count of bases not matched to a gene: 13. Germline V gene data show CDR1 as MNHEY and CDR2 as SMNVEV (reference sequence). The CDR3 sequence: CASSLYASGRGLPYNEQFF. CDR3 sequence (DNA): TGTGCCAGCAGTTTATACGCCTCCGGGAGGGGTCTTCCCTACAATGAGCAGTTCTTC.

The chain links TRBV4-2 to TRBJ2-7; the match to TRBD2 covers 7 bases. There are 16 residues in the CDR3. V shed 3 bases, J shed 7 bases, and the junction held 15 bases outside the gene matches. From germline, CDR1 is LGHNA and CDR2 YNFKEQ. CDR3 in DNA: TGTGCCAGCAGCCAGTATACAGCGGGGCGAATTAAGGAGCAGTACTTC. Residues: CASSQYTAGRIKEQYF.

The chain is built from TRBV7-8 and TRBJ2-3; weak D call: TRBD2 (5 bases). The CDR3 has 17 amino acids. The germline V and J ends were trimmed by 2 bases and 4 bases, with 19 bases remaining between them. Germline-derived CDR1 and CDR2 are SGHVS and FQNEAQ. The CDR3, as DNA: TGTGCCAGCAGCTTACTGTTCCTAGGAGGAGAGGCAGATACGCAGTATTTT. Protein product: CASSLLFLGGEADTQYF.

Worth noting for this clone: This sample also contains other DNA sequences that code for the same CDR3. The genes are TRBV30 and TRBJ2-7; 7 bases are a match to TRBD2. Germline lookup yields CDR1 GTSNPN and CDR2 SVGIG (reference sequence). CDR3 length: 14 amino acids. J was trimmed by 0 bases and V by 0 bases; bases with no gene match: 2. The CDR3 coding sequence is TGTGCCTGGAGTGTCGGGGGGAGCTCCTACGAGCAGTACTTC. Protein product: CAWSVGGSSYEQYF.

The CDR3 reads CASSSGGLGAYEQYF. CDR3 in DNA: TGTGCCAGCAGCTCCGGAGGGTTAGGCGCCTACGAGCAGTACTTC. J is TRBJ2-7 and V is TRBV5-4, with a tentative D call TRBD2 (6 bases). Germline assignment: CDR1 SGHNT and CDR2 YYREEE (reference sequence). The CDR3 covers 15 residues. V gave up 3 bases and J gave up 2 bases, with 15 bases separating them.

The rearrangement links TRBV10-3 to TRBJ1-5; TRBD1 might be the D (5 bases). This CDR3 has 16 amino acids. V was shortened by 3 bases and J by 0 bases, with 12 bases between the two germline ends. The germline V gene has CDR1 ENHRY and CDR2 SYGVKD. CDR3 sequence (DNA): TGTGCCATCAGTGACGCGGGACGTTATAGCAATCAGCCCCAGCATTTT. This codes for CAISDAGRYSNQPQHF.

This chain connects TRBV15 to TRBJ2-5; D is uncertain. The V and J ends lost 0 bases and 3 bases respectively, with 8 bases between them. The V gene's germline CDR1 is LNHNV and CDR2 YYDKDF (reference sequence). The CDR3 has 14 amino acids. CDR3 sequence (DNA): TGTGCCACCAGCAGAGATCAGGCTGAAGAGACCCAGTACTTC. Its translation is CATSRDQAEETQYF. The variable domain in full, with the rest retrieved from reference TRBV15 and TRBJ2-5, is DAMVIQNPRYQVTQFGKPVTLSCSQTLNHNVMYWYQQKSSQAPKLLFHYYDKDFNNEADTPDNFQSRRPNTSFCFLDIRSPGLGDTAMYLCATSRDQAEETQYFGPGTRLLVL.